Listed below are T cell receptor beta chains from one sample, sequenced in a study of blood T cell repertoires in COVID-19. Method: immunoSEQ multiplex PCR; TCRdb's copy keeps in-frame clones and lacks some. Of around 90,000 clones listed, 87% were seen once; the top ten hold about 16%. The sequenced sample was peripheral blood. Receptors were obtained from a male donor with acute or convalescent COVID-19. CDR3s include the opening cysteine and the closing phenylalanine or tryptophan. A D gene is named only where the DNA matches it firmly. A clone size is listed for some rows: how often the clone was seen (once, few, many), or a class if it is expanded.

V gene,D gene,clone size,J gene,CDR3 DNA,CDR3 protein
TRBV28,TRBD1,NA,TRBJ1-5,TGTGCCAGCAGTCCCCAGACAGGGATCAGCAATCAGCCCCAGCATTTT,CASSPQTGISNQPQHF
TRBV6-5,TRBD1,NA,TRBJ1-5,TGTGCCAGCACCGCAGACAGGGCTGGGCAGCCCCAGCATTTT,CASTADRAGQPQHF
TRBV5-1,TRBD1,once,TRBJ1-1,TGCGCCAGCAGGAGACAGGGGAACACTGAAGCTTTCTTT,CASRRQGNTEAFF
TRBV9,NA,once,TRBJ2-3,TGTGCCAGCAGCGTAGTGGCCCAGATCCGGGACACAGATACGCAGTATTTT,CASSVVAQIRDTDTQYF
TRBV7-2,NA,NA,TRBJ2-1,TGTGCCAGCAGCTCGCAGGGGAGGGTAAATGAGCAGTTCTTC,CASSSQGRVNEQFF
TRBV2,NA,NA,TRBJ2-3,TGTGCCAGCAGTGAACGGCAGGGTGGCACAGATACGCAGTATTTT,CASSERQGGTDTQYF
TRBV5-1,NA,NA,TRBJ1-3,TGCGCCAGCAGCTTGGCGGGGGAACCGACTGGAAACACCATATATTTT,CASSLAGEPTGNTIYF
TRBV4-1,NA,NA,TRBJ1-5,TGCGCCAGCAGCCAAGCAGGGTTAAATCAGCCCCAGCATTTT,CASSQAGLNQPQHF
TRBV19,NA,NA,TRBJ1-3,TGTGCCAGTAGTATAGGACACTCTGGAAACACCATATATTTT,CASSIGHSGNTIYF
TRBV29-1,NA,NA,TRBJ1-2,TGCAGCGTTGAAGATTTTAGGGGCCAGTATGGCTACACCTTC,CSVEDFRGQYGYTF
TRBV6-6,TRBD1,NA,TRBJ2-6,TGTGCCAGCAGTCTCACAGGGGGAGGTACCTCTGGGGCCAACGTCCTGACTTTC,CASSLTGGGTSGANVLTF
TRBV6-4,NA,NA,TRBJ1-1,TGTGCCAGTCTACAGGGAATGGAGACTGAAGCTTTCTTT,CASLQGMETEAFF
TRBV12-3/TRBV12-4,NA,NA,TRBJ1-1,TGTGCCAGCAGTTTAGGCCCCTCTCAGGCTTTCTTT,CASSLGPSQAFF
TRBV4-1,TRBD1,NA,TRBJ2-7,TGCGCCAGCAGCCAAGATTGGCCAGGGGGCTACGAGCAGTACTTC,CASSQDWPGGYEQYF
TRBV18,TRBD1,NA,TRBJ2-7,TGTGCCAGCTCACTACCTGGACAGGCCGGGCATTACTTC,CASSLPGQAGHYF
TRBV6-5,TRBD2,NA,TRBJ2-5,TGTGCCAGCAGTTCTCACCGGGGGACTAGCCGGGAGACCCAGTACTTC,CASSSHRGTSRETQYF
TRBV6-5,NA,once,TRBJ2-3,TGTGCCAGCAGTTCGGGGGGCGGCACAGATACGCAGTATTTT,CASSSGGGTDTQYF
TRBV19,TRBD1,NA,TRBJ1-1,TGTGCCAGTAGTAGCCAGGGGGCCGGGAACACTGAAGCTTTCTTT,CASSSQGAGNTEAFF
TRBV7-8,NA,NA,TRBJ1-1,TGTGCCAGCAGCCAAGAGGCCGCGGGGGGGACTGAAGCTTTCTTT,CASSQEAAGGTEAFF
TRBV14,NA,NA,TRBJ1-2,TGTGCCAGCAGCCAAGGCAGCGCCCATAGCTATGGCTACACCTTC,CASSQGSAHSYGYTF
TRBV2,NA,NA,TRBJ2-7,TGTGCCAGCAGTTCTAGCGCCTACGAGCAGTACTTC,CASSSSAYEQYF
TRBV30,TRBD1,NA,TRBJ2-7,TGTGCCTGGAGTGTGACAGGGGGGGCCGAGCAGTACTTC,CAWSVTGGAEQYF
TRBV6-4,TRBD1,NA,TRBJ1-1,TGTGCCAGCAGTGAGGGGACAGGACTCGAAGCTTTCTTT,CASSEGTGLEAFF
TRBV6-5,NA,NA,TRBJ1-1,TGTGCCAGCAGTTACCAAGAAACAGTAGCTGAAGCTTTCTTT,CASSYQETVAEAFF
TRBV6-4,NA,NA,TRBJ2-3,TGTGCCAGCAGTGAAACCGTGGCTCTAGATACGCAGTATTTT,CASSETVALDTQYF
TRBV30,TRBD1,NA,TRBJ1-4,TGTGCCTGGAGTGTCGGGACAGGGGGCAATGAAAAACTGTTTTTT,CAWSVGTGGNEKLFF
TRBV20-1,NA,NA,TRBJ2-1,TGCAGTGCTAGTTTAGCGCGAAGGCCTACTAACAATGAGCAGTTCTTC,CSASLARRPTNNEQFF
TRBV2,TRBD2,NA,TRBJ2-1,TGTGCCAGCAACGACTTCGGGACTAGCGGGGGGAATGAGCAGTTCTTC,CASNDFGTSGGNEQFF
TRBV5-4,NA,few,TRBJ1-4,TGTGCCAGCAGCTTACTACCGGGACATGAAATTTTT,CASSLLPGHEIF
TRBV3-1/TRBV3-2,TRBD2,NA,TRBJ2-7,TGTGCCAGCAGCCAAGAGGGCGGGGGTATCTCCTACGAGCAGTACTTC,CASSQEGGGISYEQYF
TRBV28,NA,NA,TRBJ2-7,TGTGCCAGCAGGGCGGGGATTTCAACCTACGAGCAGTACTTC,CASRAGISTYEQYF
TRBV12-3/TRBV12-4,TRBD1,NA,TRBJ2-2,TGTGCCAGCAGACCACGGACAGGGGAGGGGTTGTTTTTT,CASRPRTGEGLFF
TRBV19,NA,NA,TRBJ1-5,TGTGCCAGTAGTCATAGCAATCAGCCCCAGCATTTT,CASSHSNQPQHF
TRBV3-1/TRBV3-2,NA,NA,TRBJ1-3,TGTGCCAGCTCAAATACGGACAGTCGTGGAAACACCATATATTTT,CASSNTDSRGNTIYF
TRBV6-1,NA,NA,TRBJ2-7,TGTGCCAGCAGTGAAGTAGCCGTAGTCGGGGAGCAGTACTTC,CASSEVAVVGEQYF
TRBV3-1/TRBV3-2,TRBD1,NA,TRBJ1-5,TGTGCCAGCAGCGCTAGAGGACAGGGGGGGTATAGCAATCAGCCCCAGCATTTT,CASSARGQGGYSNQPQHF
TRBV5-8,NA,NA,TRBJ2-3,TGTGCCAGCAGCTTGGGGCAGGGATGGACAGATACGCAGTATTTT,CASSLGQGWTDTQYF
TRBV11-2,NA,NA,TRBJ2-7,TGTGCCACTGCGGGGTTCTACGAGCAGTACTTC,CATAGFYEQYF
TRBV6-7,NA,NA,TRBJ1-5,TGTGCCAGCAGGACACTTTCGGTCCCGCCTGATAGCAATCAGCCCCAGCATTTT,CASRTLSVPPDSNQPQHF
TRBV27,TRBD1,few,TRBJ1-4,TGTGCCAGCAGTTTTGGCCGCCCCTCGACAGGGGTTAATGAAAAACTGTTTTTT,CASSFGRPSTGVNEKLFF
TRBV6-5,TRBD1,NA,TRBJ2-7,TGTGCCAGCAGCCAGACTTGGACAGGGAGATACGAGCAGTACTTC,CASSQTWTGRYEQYF
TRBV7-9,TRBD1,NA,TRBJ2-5,TGTGCCAGCAGCCGCACAGGGGGCGTTAGGGAGGAGACCCAGTACTTC,CASSRTGGVREETQYF
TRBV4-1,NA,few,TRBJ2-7,TGCGCCAGCAGCCAAGGGACCTCGGGGGGCGCGTACGAGCAGTACTTC,CASSQGTSGGAYEQYF
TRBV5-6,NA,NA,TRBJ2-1,TGTGCCAGCAGCTTGTACGTGCTGGGTGGCCCCGGGGGTAGGGAGCAGTTCTTC,CASSLYVLGGPGGREQFF
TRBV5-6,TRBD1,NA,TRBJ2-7,TGTGCCAGCAGCTTAATACGCGGGACAGGGGGCGACGAGCAGTACTTC,CASSLIRGTGGDEQYF
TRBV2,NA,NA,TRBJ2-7,TGTGCCAGCAGTGATTGGACAGACACATACGAGCAGTACTTC,CASSDWTDTYEQYF
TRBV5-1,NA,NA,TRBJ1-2,TGCGCCAGCAGCTTGGGGTCAGGGGTACGGTCTAACTATGGCTACACCTTC,CASSLGSGVRSNYGYTF
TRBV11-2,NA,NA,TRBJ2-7,TGTGCCAGCAGCTTAGTTCAGGGGTTCGAGCAGTACTTC,CASSLVQGFEQYF
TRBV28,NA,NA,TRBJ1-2,TGTGCCAGCAGTTTTCAGGGCTTAACCTATGGCTACACCTTC,CASSFQGLTYGYTF
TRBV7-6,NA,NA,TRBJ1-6,TGTGCCAGCAGCCTTCTGTCGGGGGAGAGGGATAATTCACCCCTCCACTTT,CASSLLSGERDNSPLHF
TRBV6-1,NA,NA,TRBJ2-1,TGTGCCAGCAGACTAGGGTACAATGAGCAGTTCTTC,CASRLGYNEQFF
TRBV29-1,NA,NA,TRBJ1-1,TGCAGCGTGGGAACAGGGAGGGGAACTGAAGCTTTCTTT,CSVGTGRGTEAFF
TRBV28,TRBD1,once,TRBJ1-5,TGTGCCAGCAATACAGGGGGGGATCAGCCCCAGCATTTT,CASNTGGDQPQHF